Shown below are 24 T cell receptor beta chains from a single sample sequenced in a study of control samples from healthy donors and cancer patients. The repertoire was sequenced with immunoSEQ multiplex PCR; TCRdb's copy has only in-frame clones and lacks some. The sample includes about 28,000 clones, around nine tenths of them seen just once. The specimen was PBMCs. These receptors all stem from a woman aged 40 to 50 with lung cancer.

The sample holds a few counts of this clone. The V and J genes are TRBV9 and TRBJ1-2; the D is unclear. V dropped 3 bases and J dropped 0 bases, with 9 bases sitting between them. CDR3 length: 14 residues. From germline, CDR1 is SGDLS and CDR2 YYNGEE. DNA of the CDR3: TGTGCCAGCAGCGCCGGGTTTACTAACTATGGCTACACCTTC. This sequence encodes CASSAGFTNYGYTF.

The genes are TRBV4-1 and TRBJ1-1; D is ambiguous. V lost 7 bases, J lost 1 base, and 10 bases lay in between. Germline V gene sequence: CDR1 MGHRA, CDR2 YSYEKL. The CDR3 has 13 amino acids. This chain's CDR3 is CASTRSPNTEAFF. CDR3 DNA sequence: TGCGCCAGCACCCGAAGTCCGAACACTGAAGCTTTCTTT.

The chain is built from TRBV25-1 and TRBJ2-5; D is ambiguous. Germline CDR1 and CDR2: MGHDK and SYGVNS. CDR3 length: 14 amino acids. The ends were cut back, 1 base at V and 5 bases at J, with 11 bases in the middle. Written as DNA, the CDR3 is TGTGCCAGCAGTGAATGGGGTAATGGGGAGACCCAGTACTTC. As protein: CASSEWGNGETQYF.

V and J are TRBV18 and TRBJ2-1; D may correspond to TRBD1 or TRBD2 (5 bases each). The V end was cut by 3 bases, the J end by 12 bases, with 15 bases between. The length of the CDR3 is 13 residues. Germline V gene sequence: CDR1 KGHSH, CDR2 LQKENI. In nucleotides, the CDR3 is TGTGCCAGCTCACCGGGGGTGGAGGAGGTGCAGTTCTTC. The encoded protein is CASSPGVEEVQFF.

V and J are TRBV5-1 and TRBJ1-2, with 12 bases matching TRBD1. The CDR3 covers 15 residues. CDR1 is SGHRS and CDR2 is YFSETQ in the germline V gene. V was pared by 4 bases and J by 6 bases, with 7 bases of the junction left unmatched. CDR3 DNA: TGCGCCAGCAGCCCCCAACGGGACAGGGGGCATGGCTACACCTTC. This gives the protein CASSPQRDRGHGYTF.

J is TRBJ1-6 and V is TRBV11-3; D not resolved. Germline V gene lookup returns CDR1 SGHNT and CDR2 YENEEA. Between the trimmed V and J ends, which lost 4 bases and 13 bases, there was a span of 11 bases. The CDR3 spans 12 residues. The CDR3 bases are TGTGCCAGCAGCTCCCTGAGGAGCCCCCTCCACTTT. It encodes CASSSLRSPLHF.

The rearrangement joins TRBV28 to TRBJ1-6; D is uncertain. The germline V gene encodes CDR1 MDHEN and CDR2 SYDVKM. Trimming stripped 8 bases from V and 4 bases from J, with 9 bases between. CDR3 size: 13 residues. The DNA for the CDR3 is TGTGCCAGCGTGAACTGGTATAATTCACCCCTCCACTTT. Its protein product is CASVNWYNSPLHF.

The rearrangement joins TRBV7-2 to TRBJ2-3; no firm D call. The germline V gene has CDR1 SGHTA and CDR2 FQGNSA. The CDR3 covers 11 residues. Trimming shortened V by 3 bases and J by 5 bases, and 3 bases separated the two germline ends. The CDR3 DNA sequence: TGTGCCAGCAGCTTTTTAGATACGCAGTATTTT. This sequence encodes CASSFLDTQYF.

V gene TRBV27 combines with J gene TRBJ2-3, with 11 bases fitting TRBD2. Germline CDR1 MNHEY, CDR2 SMNVEV (reference sequence). This CDR3 is built from 19 residues. V lost 5 bases and J lost 4; bases outside the gene matches: 17. The CDR3 nucleotides read TGTGCCAGCAGTCCACAAACTAGCGGGGGCCGTCCCTGGCCAGATACGCAGTATTTT. Its protein product is CASSPQTSGGRPWPDTQYF.

V gene TRBV6-5 combines with J gene TRBJ1-1, with a weak D call TRBD1 (6 bases). The V and J ends lost 7 bases and 7 bases respectively, with 13 bases between them. Germline values: CDR1 MNHEY, CDR2 SVGAGI. CDR3 length: 12 residues. The CDR3 is CASTSTGYEAFF. Here the CDR3 DNA reads TGTGCCAGCACCTCGACAGGCTATGAAGCTTTCTTT.

The chain has TRBV7-2 and TRBJ2-3; 11 nucleotides agree with TRBD2. Unmatched junction bases numbered 3, after V lost 1 base and J lost 3 bases. CDR1 is SGHTA, CDR2 FQGNSA, per germline. The CDR3 consists of 16 residues. CDR3 amino acids: CASSLGSGGETDTQYF. The CDR3 DNA follows: TGTGCCAGCAGCTTAGGTAGCGGGGGGGAGACAGATACGCAGTATTTT.

This chain uses TRBV30 with TRBJ1-3, with 9 bases aligning to TRBD1. The germline CDR1 and CDR2 sequences are GTSNPN and SVGIG (reference sequence). With V trimmed by 1 base and J by 2 bases, 6 bases remained unmatched. The CDR3 spans 16 residues. CDR3 sequence: CAWSALQGAAGNTIYF. The CDR3 coding sequence is TGTGCCTGGAGTGCTTTACAGGGGGCGGCTGGAAACACCATATATTTT.

The chain employs TRBV21-1 and TRBJ1-2; the tabulated D call, TRBD1, remains unverified against the DNA. TRBV21-1 is noted as a pseudogene. The CDR3 sequence is 18 residues long. As DNA, the CDR3 is TGTGCCAGCAGCAAAAAAAAGAAGTCTTTAGAGGGGGCAGAAGGCTACACCTTC. This codes for CASSKKKKSLEGAEGYTF.

The chain couples TRBV6-6 to TRBJ1-3; D remains ambiguous. The V gene's germline CDR1 is MNHNY and CDR2 SVGAGI (reference sequence). The CDR3 has 14 amino acids. Trimming left V 2 bases short and J 0 bases short, with 5 bases between. The CDR3 nucleotides are TGTGCCAGCAGTTACACGGGCTCTGGAAACACCATATATTTT. Its protein is CASSYTGSGNTIYF.

This chain joins TRBV4-3 and TRBJ1-2; weak D call: TRBD1 (5 bases). The CDR3 is made up of 8 amino acids. Germline V gene sequence: CDR1 LGHNA, CDR2 YSLEER. V was cut by 11 bases and J by 11 bases, with 9 bases left in between. Here the CDR3 reads CAPRGYTF. The CDR3 bases are TGCGCCCCTCGGGGGTACACCTTC.

The V call is TRBV6-2 or TRBV6-3, the J call TRBJ1-1; D call uncertain. The germline V gene encodes CDR1 MNHEY and CDR2 SVGEGT. The CDR3 runs 14 residues. V was cut by 0 bases and J by 0 bases, with 5 bases left in between. The DNA for the CDR3 is TGTGCCAGCAGTTACTCGAGGTTGAACACTGAAGCTTTCTTT. Protein: CASSYSRLNTEAFF.

This clone was detected only a few times. The V call is TRBV25-1, the J call TRBJ1-5, with TRBD1 matching 7 bases. The CDR3 has 16 amino acids. The V gene end was trimmed by 4 bases and the J gene end by 2 bases; junction bases not matched to a gene: 8. The germline gives CDR1 MGHDK, CDR2 SYGVNS. The CDR3 sequence is CASSGRQGRGNQPQHF. In DNA, the CDR3 is TGTGCCAGCAGTGGAAGACAGGGAAGGGGCAATCAGCCCCAGCATTTT.

The chain employs TRBV6-2 or TRBV6-3 and TRBJ2-6; D not certain. Germline CDR1 is MNHEY and CDR2 is SVGEGT. This CDR3 is 14 amino acids long. The V end lost 6 bases, the J end lost 8 bases, and 14 bases lay between the germline ends. CDR3 region: CASSASWVPNVLTF. CDR3 DNA: TGTGCCAGCAGCGCCTCGTGGGTTCCCAACGTCCTGACTTTC.

V gene TRBV14 combines with J gene TRBJ1-3; D gene unclear. CDR1 and CDR2 from the germline V gene are SGHDN and FVKESK. V lost 2 bases to trimming and J lost 7 bases, with 9 bases between them. This CDR3 region has 13 residues. CDR3 coding DNA: TGTGCCAGCAGCCAACTCGAACGGAACACCATATATTTT. Its protein is CASSQLERNTIYF.

This clone was observed a handful of times. The V gene is TRBV7-8, the J gene TRBJ1-5; 8 bases line up with TRBD1. CDR1 is SGHVS and CDR2 is FQNEAQ in the germline V gene. CDR3 length equals 14 residues. V shed 6 bases, J shed 1 base, and the junction held 2 bases outside the gene matches. This CDR3 is CASRQGGSNQPQHF. The CDR3 coding sequence is TGTGCCAGCAGACAGGGGGGGAGCAATCAGCCCCAGCATTTT.

The CDR3 region is CASSPGPYEQYF. The CDR3 DNA follows: TGTGCCAGCTCACCGGGCCCCTACGAGCAGTACTTC. The gene calls are TRBV18 and TRBJ2-7; D is unresolved. The V end was cut by 3 bases, the J end by 2 bases, with 5 bases between. The germline gives CDR1 KGHSH, CDR2 LQKENI. There are 12 residues in the CDR3. Full variable domain (remainder filled in from reference TRBV18 and TRBJ2-7): NAGVMQNPRHLVRRRGQEARLRCSPMKGHSHVYWYRQLPEEGLKFMVYLQKENIIDESGMPKERFSAEFPKEGPSILRIQQVVRGDSAAYFCASSPGPYEQYFGPGTRLTVT.

This clone was counted between two and nine times. The chain couples TRBV3-1 (or the pseudogene TRBV3-2) to TRBJ2-2; TRBD2 matches at 13 bases. Germline V CDR1 and CDR2: LGHDT, YNNKEL (reference sequence). With V trimmed by 1 base and J by 2 bases, 10 bases remained unmatched. This CDR3 contains 20 residues. The CDR3 protein is CASSQGSELAGGRNTGELFF. The CDR3 nucleotides read TGTGCCAGCAGCCAAGGGTCGGAACTAGCGGGGGGGAGAAACACCGGGGAGCTGTTTTTT.

The J gene is TRBJ1-4, the V gene TRBV9; D may be TRBD1 (6 bases). CDR3 length equals 14 residues. V lost 0 bases and J 4 bases, leaving 7 bases between the germline ends. Germline V gene lookup returns CDR1 SGDLS and CDR2 YYNGEE. The DNA for the CDR3 is TGTGCCAGCAGCGTAGCGGACAGTAATGAAAAACTGTTTTTT. Its translation: CASSVADSNEKLFF.

This sequence joins TRBV2 and TRBJ1-4; TRBD1 matches at 7 bases. Unmatched junction bases numbered 15, after V lost 6 bases and J lost 2 bases. Germline values: CDR1 SNHLY, CDR2 FYNNEI. The CDR3 consists of 18 residues. The CDR3, as DNA: TGTGCCAGCAGCGGGAACCGGGACAGTTTGTCGACTAATGAAAAACTGTTTTTT. As protein: CASSGNRDSLSTNEKLFF.